This T cell receptor beta chain was retrieved from a study of breast tumors, draining lymph nodes, adjacent tissues (dated by TCRdb to the mid-2010s). With respect to the entire study: The study compared TCR beta repertoires across tumor, adjacent nontumor tissue and axillary lymph nodes from breast cancer patients. The study aimed to assess the relationships and possible T-cell exchange between tumor, surrounding tissue and draining lymph node repertoires in human breast cancer. Study-wide findings and limitations: Tumor and nontumor tissue repertoires were significantly more similar in luminal-like than in basal-like breast cancer. The data were considered consistent with the idea that most tumor T cells come from the lymph node and then expand in tumor tissue. The conclusion that tumor T cells originate in lymph nodes was presented as consistent with a hypothesis rather than as directly demonstrated. T-cell repertoire diversity in tumors was found to be lower than in lymph nodes but higher than in nontumor tissue, and preferential V and J gene usage was observed.

Trimming removed 3 bases from V and 3 bases from J; the gene matches leave 1 base unexplained. CDR3 length: 14 amino acids, cysteine to phenylalanine. Only CDR3 DNA remains: 42 bases, in frame from the first base. CDR1 and CDR2 (WNHNN, SYGVQD) derive from the germline V gene (reference sequence). With respect to this clonotype: The antigen it binds to is not known. No much larger clonotype is one base removed from it; base qualities were not supplied.

The adjacent samples were made up of nontumor breast tissue around the tumor. Sequencing took place on an Illumina HiSeq 2000. Multiplex PCR amplification was used to generate the TCR beta chain libraries. High-throughput sequencing was used to analyze the amplified TCR beta chain products. Starting from the raw public reads, TCRdb applied fastp trimming at Q25, assembled clones with MiXCR and retained in-frame beta chains. Rows are combined by CDR3 protein, so each entry shows the most common genes and DNA. The sample records 20,000 to 30,000 distinct CDR3 sequences, approximately 70% of which are singletons. The top ten hold 23% of the sample.

This TCR derives from a female donor with breast cancer. Some clones in this sample may be carry-over from other donors' samples. The chain is assembled from TRBV10-1 and TRBJ2-3; TRBD1 aligns with 9 central bases. Sequenced: tumor-adjacent breast tissue. The nucleotides read TGCGCCAGCAGTGAAGGACAGGGGACAGATACGCAGTATTTT. Its coded protein is CASSEGQGTDTQYF.